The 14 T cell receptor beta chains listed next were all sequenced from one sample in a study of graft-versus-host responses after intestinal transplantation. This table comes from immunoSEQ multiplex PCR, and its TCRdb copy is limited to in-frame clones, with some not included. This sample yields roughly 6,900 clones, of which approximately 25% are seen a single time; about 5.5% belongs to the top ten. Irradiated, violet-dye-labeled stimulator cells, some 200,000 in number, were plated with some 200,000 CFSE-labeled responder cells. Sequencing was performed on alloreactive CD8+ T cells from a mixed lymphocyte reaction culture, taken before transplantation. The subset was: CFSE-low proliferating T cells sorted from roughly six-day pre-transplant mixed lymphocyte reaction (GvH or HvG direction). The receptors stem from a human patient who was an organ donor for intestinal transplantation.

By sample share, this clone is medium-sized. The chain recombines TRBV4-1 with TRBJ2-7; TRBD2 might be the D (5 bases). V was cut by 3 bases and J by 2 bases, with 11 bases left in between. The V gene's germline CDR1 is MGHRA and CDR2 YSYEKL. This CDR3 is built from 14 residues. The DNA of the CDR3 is TGCGCCAGCAGCCATGCCGGGGTAACCTACGAGCAGTACTTC. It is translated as CASSHAGVTYEQYF.

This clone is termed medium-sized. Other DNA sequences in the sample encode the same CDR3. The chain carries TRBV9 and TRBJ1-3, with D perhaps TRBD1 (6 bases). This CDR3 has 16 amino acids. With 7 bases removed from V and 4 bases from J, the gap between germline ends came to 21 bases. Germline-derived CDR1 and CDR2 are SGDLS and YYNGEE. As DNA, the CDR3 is TGTGCCAGCGGGCCTGGGGGGGCGAGAGGCGGAAACACCATATATTTT. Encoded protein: CASGPGGARGGNTIYF. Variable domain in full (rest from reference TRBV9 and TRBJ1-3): DSGVTQTPKHLITATGQRVTLRCSPRSGDLSVYWYQQSLDQGLQFLIQYYNGEERAKGNILERFSAQQFPDLHSELNLSSLELGDSALYFCASGPGGARGGNTIYFGEGSWLTVV.

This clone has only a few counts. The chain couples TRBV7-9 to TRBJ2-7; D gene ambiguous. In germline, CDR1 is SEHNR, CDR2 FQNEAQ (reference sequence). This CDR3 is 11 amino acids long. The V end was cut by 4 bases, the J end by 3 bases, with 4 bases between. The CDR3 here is CASSYNYEQYF. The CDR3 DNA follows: TGTGCCAGCAGCTATAACTACGAGCAGTACTTC.

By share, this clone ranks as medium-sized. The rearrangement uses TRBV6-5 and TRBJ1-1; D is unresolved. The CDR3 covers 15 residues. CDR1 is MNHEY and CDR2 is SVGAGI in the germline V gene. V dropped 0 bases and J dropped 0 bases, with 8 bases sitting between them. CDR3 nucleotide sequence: TGTGCCAGCAGTTACTCGGCTAACATGAACACTGAAGCTTTCTTT. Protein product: CASSYSANMNTEAFF.

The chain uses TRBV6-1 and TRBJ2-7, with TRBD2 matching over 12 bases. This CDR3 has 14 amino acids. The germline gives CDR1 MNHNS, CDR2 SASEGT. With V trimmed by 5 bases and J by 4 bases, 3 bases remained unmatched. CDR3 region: CASSLLAGGYEQYF. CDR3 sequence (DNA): TGTGCCAGCAGTTTACTAGCGGGGGGATACGAGCAGTACTTC.

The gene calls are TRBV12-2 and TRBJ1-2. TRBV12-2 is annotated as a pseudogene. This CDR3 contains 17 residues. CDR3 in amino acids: CASRGGRAPRKTYGYTF. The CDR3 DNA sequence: TGTGCAAGTCGCGGGGGAAGGGCTCCACGAAAGACCTATGGCTACACCTTC.

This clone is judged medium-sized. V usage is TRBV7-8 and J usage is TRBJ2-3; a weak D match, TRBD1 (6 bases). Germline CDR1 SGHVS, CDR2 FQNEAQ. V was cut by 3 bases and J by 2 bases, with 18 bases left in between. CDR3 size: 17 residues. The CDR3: CASSFPTGTTYTDTQYF. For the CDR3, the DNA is TGTGCCAGCAGCTTCCCCACCGGGACAACCTACACAGATACGCAGTATTTT.

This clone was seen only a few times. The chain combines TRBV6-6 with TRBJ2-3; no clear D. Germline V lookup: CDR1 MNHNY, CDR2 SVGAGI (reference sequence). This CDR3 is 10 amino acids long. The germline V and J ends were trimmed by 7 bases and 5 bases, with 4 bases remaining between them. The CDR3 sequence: CASIGDTQYF. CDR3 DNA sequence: TGTGCCAGCATTGGAGATACGCAGTATTTT.

The CDR3 spells CASSLPEGVNEQFF. CDR3 nucleotides: TGTGCCAGCAGTCTACCGGAGGGGGTCAATGAGCAGTTCTTC. The chain couples TRBV6-6 to TRBJ2-1; either TRBD1 or TRBD2 may fit D (6 bases each). Trimming took 5 bases from V and 6 from J, leaving 14 bases between them. The CDR3 totals 14 residues. CDR1 MNHNY and CDR2 SVGAGI come from the germline V gene (reference sequence).

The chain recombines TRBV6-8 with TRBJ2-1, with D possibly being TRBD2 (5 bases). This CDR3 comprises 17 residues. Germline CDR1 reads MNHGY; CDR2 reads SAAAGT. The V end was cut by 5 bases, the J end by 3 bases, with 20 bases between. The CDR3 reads CASSRYNQEVGYNEQFF. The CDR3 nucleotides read TGTGCCAGCAGTCGCTATAACCAGGAGGTCGGCTACAATGAGCAGTTCTTC.

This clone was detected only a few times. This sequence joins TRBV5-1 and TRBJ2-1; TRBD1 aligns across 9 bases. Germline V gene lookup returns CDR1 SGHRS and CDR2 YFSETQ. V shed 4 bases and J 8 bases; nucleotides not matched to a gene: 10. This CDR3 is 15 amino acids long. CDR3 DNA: TGCGCCAGCAGCGACCGGGACAGGGCCCTCTATGAGCAGTTCTTC. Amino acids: CASSDRDRALYEQFF. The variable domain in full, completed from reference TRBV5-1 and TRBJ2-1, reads KAGVTQTPRYLIKTRGQQVTLSCSPISGHRSVSWYQQTPGQGLQFLFEYFSETQRNKGNFPGRFSGRQFSNSRSEMNVSTLELGDSALYLCASSDRDRALYEQFFGPGTRLTVL.

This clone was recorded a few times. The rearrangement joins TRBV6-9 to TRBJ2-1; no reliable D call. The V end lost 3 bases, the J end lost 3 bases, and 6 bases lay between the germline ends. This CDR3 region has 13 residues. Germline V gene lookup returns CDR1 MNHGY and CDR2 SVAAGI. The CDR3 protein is CASSYSDYNEQFF. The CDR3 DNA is TGTGCCAGCAGTTACTCAGACTACAATGAGCAGTTCTTC.

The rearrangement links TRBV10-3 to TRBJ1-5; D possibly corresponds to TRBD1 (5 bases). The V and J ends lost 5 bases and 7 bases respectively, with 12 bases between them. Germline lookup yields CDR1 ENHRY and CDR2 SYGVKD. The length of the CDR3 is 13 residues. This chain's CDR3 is CAISPRAAQPQHF. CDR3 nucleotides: TGTGCCATCAGTCCCAGGGCAGCCCAGCCCCAGCATTTT.

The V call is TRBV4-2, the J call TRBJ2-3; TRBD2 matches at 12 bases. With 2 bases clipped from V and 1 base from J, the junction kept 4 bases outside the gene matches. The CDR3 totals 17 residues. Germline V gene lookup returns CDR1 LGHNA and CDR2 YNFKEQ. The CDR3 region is CASSQLAGGLGTDTQYF. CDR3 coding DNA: TGTGCCAGCAGCCAACTAGCGGGAGGGCTTGGCACAGATACGCAGTATTTT.